This T cell receptor beta chain was observed in a study of cytomegalovirus exposure and HLA in healthy donors (dated by TCRdb to 2016 to 2017). For context, the study as a whole: According to an earlier analysis of 587 of the donors, some 170 million T cells yielded roughly 110 million unique TCR beta sequences and approximately 300 Gb of sequence data. Approximately 330 gigabases of sequencing data and roughly 81 million unique TCR sequences made up an early release that covered 500 to 650 HLA-typed donors. The genetic ancestry cluster associated with self-reported Caucasian donors included 81% of the 398 genotyped donors. The study aimed to test whether signatures of past pathogen exposure could be identified by cataloging public T cell receptors. The T cell repertoires of some 670 subjects were profiled by immunosequencing and related to cytomegalovirus serostatus. Along with the 666-subject first cohort, a separate validation cohort of roughly 110 different subjects was used. To predict cytomegalovirus infection status, the study brought together high-throughput TCR immunosequencing, statistical association of individual TCRs with disease status, and machine learning. A later analysis re-examined previously published TCR beta repertoires from 610 or so donors and added high-resolution HLA genotyping to investigate patterns of TCR occurrence. Rather than using new phenotypic data, the later analysis identified candidate immune exposures from TCR beta sequences and from how often those sequences occurred across donors. An earlier analysis of 587 of the donors applied high-throughput TCR beta sequencing to assess whether each TCR beta V gene segment acted as functional or pseudogenic. Donor age, sex, ethnicity and CMV serostatus were collected together with the repertoire data. In a later genetic analysis, genome-wide SNP genotypes for about 65% of the roughly 670 donors were used, and that subset was treated as a discovery cohort. Every repertoire in the discovery cohort had been generated on one and the same sequencing platform. Both class I and class II loci were covered by HLA typing, at four-digit resolution. The number of donors typed differed by locus, with 629-630 for A, B, C, DRB1 and DQB1, around 500 for DQA1, about 610 for DPA1, and under 490 for DPB1. Because of strong linkage in the cohort, four or five DR-DQ haplotypes were treated as single units for association and clustering. Across about 370 genotyped donors of the cohort, an average of about 220,000 unique TCR beta nucleotide sequences per donor were sequenced, and roughly 20% of those sequences were non-productive.

The cohort comprised more than 550 healthy bone marrow donors. All cohort members were sampled while nominally healthy, although unrecorded immune exposures were likely present. The donor tested CMV seropositive and was one of the 289 seropositive cohort members. A peripheral blood sample was collected from each donor, and TCR beta sequencing was performed on peripheral blood mononuclear cells. Genomic DNA extraction from the blood cell samples was performed with the Qiagen DNeasy Blood Extraction Kit. What the research found in general, with its limitations: The cohort was sequenced for TCR beta chains only, and without alpha or paired-chain data the features that could be detected were limited. Strong co-occurrence of HLA alleles, especially DR and DQ, made assigning TCR associations to individual alleles difficult. A later analysis found that TCR association rates varied across HLA loci, with DRB1 alleles showing the most associated TCRs and HLA-C alleles the fewest. V-gene and J-gene trimming of TCR beta chains was associated with a missense DCLRE1C variant in a later genetic analysis, and the association was replicated in an independent cohort. The earlier analysis of almost 600 of the donors excluded some 15 rarely observed V segments, including chromosome 9 orphons, because counts were too low. In vitro tests confirmed that three of the cytomegalovirus-associated TCR beta chains recognize cytomegalovirus antigens. A further reported finding was that TCR beta sequences accurately predicted the HLA-A and HLA-B alleles for most subjects in the first cohort. Compared with equally common non-associated chains, HLA-associated TCR beta chains in a later analysis were more clonally expanded and had lower generation probabilities. The authors suggested that the approach could potentially be extended to other disease states and immunological phenotypes. According to a later analysis, most CMV-associated TCR beta chains appeared to be HLA-restricted, and the HLA associations seemed to be driven largely by CMV exposure. Linkage disequilibrium might explain the correlated functional status among segregating V segments, but an unknown experimental factor could not be excluded. The study listed 150 to 200 TCR beta chains as associated with cytomegalovirus. Across donors, most TCR sequences were observed very rarely, whereas some public TCRs were present in many individuals. HLA typing was unavailable for some donors at each locus, so association tests used only the typed subset. Presence/absence analyses assumed roughly uniform sequencing depth across donors, an assumption that may not hold. Several of the top co-occurrence clusters appeared to be linked to parvovirus B19, influenza, CMV and Epstein-Barr virus, according to a later analysis. At a false discovery rate of 0.05, a later analysis linked 16,951 TCR beta sequences to specific HLA alleles. The classifier was reported to diagnose cytomegalovirus status with high specificity and sensitivity in both the original cohort and the validation cohort. According to a later genetic analysis, donors in an Asian-associated ancestry cluster had fewer N-insertions in productive TCRs than the roughly 660-donor mean. CMV serostatus was the only immune exposure information available for the cohort. A cluster of highly shared sequence variants was judged likely to be a technical artifact of the sequencing pipeline. In an earlier analysis of approximately 590 of the donors, most TCR beta V segments appeared in productive rearrangements about 87% or about 30% of the time, broadly matching IMGT annotations.

To note about this clone: No cognate antigen has been identified for it. No base-level quality is on record; no much larger clone is a single base apart.

Library preparation employed the immunoSEQ multiplex PCR assay. A mixture of 60 forward primers for TCR Vbeta segments and 13 reverse primers for TCR Jbeta segments was used in the multiplex PCR. The CDR3 region of rearranged TCR beta genes was amplified from genomic DNA by a multiplex PCR assay. The Illumina HiSeq System was used to sequence the amplified TCR beta libraries as 87-base-pair reads. Under the source paper's analysis protocol: In a later analysis, roughly 80 million unique TCR beta chains were counted across the 666 repertoires, and approximately 9.9 million of these chains were shared by at least two donors. Raw reads were error-corrected and collapsed into unique sequences with a nearest-neighbor algorithm that merged closely related sequences to remove PCR and sequencing errors. V, D and J gene segments were assigned by aligning CDR3 sequences to IMGT reference sequences. For a sequence to be retained, a match of at least six nucleotides was required to both a V gene segment and a J gene segment. A rearrangement counted as productive if the CDR3 had no stop codons and remained in frame with V and J, and every other rearrangement counted as non-productive. Following IMGT convention, CDR3 was defined as the stretch from the second conserved V-encoded cysteine up to the conserved J-encoded phenylalanine. Sequences without an unambiguous match to a single V gene segment were excluded from the earlier analysis of 450 to 750 of the donors. An earlier analysis of 550 to 650 of the donors classified V segments as functional when productive rearrangements were above 56.7% and as segregating when the standard deviation between donors was above 5%. A statistical classification framework was built for diagnosing cytomegalovirus status from the catalog of TCR beta chain sequences. V and J gene assignment, in a later analysis, came from comparing TCR nucleotide sequences with IMGT/GENE-DB human TR gene sequences. Using the TCRdist pipeline, a later analysis assigned CDR3 sequences along with most-parsimonious VDJ recombination scenarios. In a later analysis, each TCR beta chain was defined by its CDR3 amino acid sequence together with its V-gene family, and reads without a unique V-gene family were excluded. To address suspected cross-contamination and a sequencing artifact, a later analysis removed under 600 highly shared, low-generation-probability nucleotide sequences. A later analysis calculated a clonal expansion index for each public chain from normalized within-repertoire ranks of inferred template counts. Generation probabilities in a later analysis came from a VDJ recombination model fitted to out-of-frame rearrangements, and those results were checked against IGoR. In a later analysis, hypergeometric tests were used to score TCR-TCR, TCR-HLA and TCR-CMV co-occurrence, with a repertoire-size bias correction applied to TCR pairs. In a later analysis, false discovery rates were estimated by permuting HLA or CMV assignments 20 times. In a later analysis, co-occurring TCRs were grouped with DBSCAN, and TCRdist sequence similarity was added when clustering was performed within HLA-allele-positive subsets. Repertoires with fewer than 30,000 or more than 120,000 public chains, plus five repertoires with anomalous nucleotide sharing, were excluded from co-occurrence clustering. Here the immuneACCESS table is served through TCRdb, limited to in-frame sequences with V and J called. Missing clones are a known gap in these copies; in checked studies unresolved V genes cover under half, and the rest lacks a known reason. The V and J calls and clone size come from that table; D and trimming were worked out from the DNA. This sample lists 150,000 or so clones; over 70% were detected once. The ten largest clones take up about 5.6% of the sample.

The TCR originated in a man aged 25-45 years in good health and CMV-seropositive. Sequencing was performed on PBMCs.

The bases read TGTGCCAGCAGTTATCGGGGGGGTTCCCAAGAGACCCAGTACTTC. Protein translation: CASSYRGGSQETQYF. The chain links TRBV6-5 with TRBJ2-5; TRBD2 matches 8 bases in the middle. The germline V gene gives CDR1 as MNHEY and CDR2 as SVGAGI. Reading from cysteine to phenylalanine, the CDR3 counts 15 amino acids. The sequence is cut down to CDR3 DNA, 45 bases in frame from base 1. At the junction V is shortened by 3 bases and J by 1 base; bases outside the gene matches: 4.